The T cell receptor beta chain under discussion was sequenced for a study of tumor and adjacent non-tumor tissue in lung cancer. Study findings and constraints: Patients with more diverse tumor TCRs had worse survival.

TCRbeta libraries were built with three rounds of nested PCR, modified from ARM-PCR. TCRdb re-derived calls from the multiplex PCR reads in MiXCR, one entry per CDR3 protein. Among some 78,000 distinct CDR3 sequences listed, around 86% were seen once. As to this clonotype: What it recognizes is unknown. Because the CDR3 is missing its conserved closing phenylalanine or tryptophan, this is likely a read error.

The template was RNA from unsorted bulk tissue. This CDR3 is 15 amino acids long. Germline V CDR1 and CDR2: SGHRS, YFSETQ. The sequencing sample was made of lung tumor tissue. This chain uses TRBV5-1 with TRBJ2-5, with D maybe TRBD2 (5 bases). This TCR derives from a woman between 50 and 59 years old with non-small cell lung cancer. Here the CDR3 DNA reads TGTGCCAGCAGCGGTGGCCTAGCAACACAAGAGACCCAGTACTTA. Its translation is CASSGGLATQETQYL.